Here is one T cell receptor beta chain with its context. Its antigen is still unknown. This CDR3 comprises 15 residues. Trimming cost V 0 bases and J 2 bases, with 11 bases left between them. Germline lookup yields CDR1 SGHRS and CDR2 YFSETQ. What was sequenced were expressed TCRB transcripts, since all of the isolated RNA had been reverse transcribed. Produced via immunoSEQ multiplex PCR; TCRdb's table is partial and in-frame only. The sample lists more than 250,000 clones, 14% to 15% occurring once. This entry belongs to a study of beta chain features in type 1 diabetes. Via the markers CD45RO/CCR7/CD25/CD127/CD95/CD27, stem cell-like memory, regulatory, central memory and naive CD4+ cells were sorted. General study results and limits: The study found moderately but significantly shorter TCRB CDR3s in all four CD4+ subsets of Type 1 diabetes patients. A cDNA-based sequencing approach could over-represent cells with high TCR expression. The naive, central memory and Treg TCRB repertoires showed an apparent similarity that was greater among patients than among healthy donors.

The TCR sequence derives from a young man with type 1 diabetes. The V call is TRBV5-1, the J call TRBJ2-5; possibly TRBD1 for D (6 bases). The sequenced sample consisted of naive CD4+ T cells from blood. This CDR3 is CASSLGETGQETQYF. In DNA, the CDR3 is TGCGCCAGCAGCTTGGGCGAGACAGGTCAAGAGACCCAGTACTTC.